This entry features one TCR beta chain sequence. The sample belongs to a study of cytomegalovirus exposure and HLA in healthy donors. CDR1 and CDR2 from the germline V gene are SGHDN and FVKESK. Trimming took 8 bases from V and 5 from J, leaving 16 bases between them. The CDR3 extends over 13 amino acids. With 60 Vbeta and 13 Jbeta primers, the PCR was carried out. Data came from immunoSEQ multiplex PCR; TCRdb stores just in-frame clones and leaves some out. In the table there are about 120,000 clones, approximately 81% of which are singletons. The sequence was obtained from a man younger than 30 in good health and CMV-seronegative. This chain connects TRBV14 to TRBJ2-7, with D possibly TRBD1 on 6 matching bases. The material sequenced was PBMCs. CDR3: CASVHKNRDEQYF. Here the CDR3 DNA reads TGTGCCAGCGTACACAAAAACAGGGACGAGCAGTACTTC.